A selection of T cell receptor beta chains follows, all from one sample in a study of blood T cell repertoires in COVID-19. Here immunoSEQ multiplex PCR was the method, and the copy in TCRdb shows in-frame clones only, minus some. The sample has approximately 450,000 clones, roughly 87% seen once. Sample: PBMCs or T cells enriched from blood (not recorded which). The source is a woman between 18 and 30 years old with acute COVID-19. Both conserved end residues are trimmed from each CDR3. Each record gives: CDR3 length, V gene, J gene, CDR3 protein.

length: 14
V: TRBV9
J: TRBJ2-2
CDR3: ASSPSTRENTGELF

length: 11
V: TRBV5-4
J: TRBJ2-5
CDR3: ASSGPSPETQY

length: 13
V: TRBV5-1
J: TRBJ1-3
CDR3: ASSLGQASGNTIY

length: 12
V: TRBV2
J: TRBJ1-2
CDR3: ASSEAKTLSGYT

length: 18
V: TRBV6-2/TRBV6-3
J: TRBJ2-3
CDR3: ASSTPEASGVPEGTDTQY

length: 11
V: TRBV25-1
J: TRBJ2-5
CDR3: ASSEGGQETQY

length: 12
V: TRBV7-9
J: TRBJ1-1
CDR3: ASSLGYRGTEAF

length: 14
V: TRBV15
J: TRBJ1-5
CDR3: ATSRDPGTGYQPQH

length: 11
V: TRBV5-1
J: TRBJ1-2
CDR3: ASSFTGAEGYT

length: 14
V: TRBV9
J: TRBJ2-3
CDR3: ASSVASGALTDTQY

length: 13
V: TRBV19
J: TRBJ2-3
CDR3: ATKQREPGTDTQY

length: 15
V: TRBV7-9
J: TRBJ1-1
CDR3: ASSLRGAGQTDTEAF

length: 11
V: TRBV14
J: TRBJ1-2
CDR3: ASSLRTAGRYT

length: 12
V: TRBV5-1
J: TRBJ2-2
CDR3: ASTRGSNTGELF

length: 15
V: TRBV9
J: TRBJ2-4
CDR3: ASSVGGGTSAKNIQY

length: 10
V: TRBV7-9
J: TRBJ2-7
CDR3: ASSRGGYEQY

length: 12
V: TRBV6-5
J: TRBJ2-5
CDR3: ASSYAGGQETQY

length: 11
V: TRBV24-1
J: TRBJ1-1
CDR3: ATSDAGTAEAF

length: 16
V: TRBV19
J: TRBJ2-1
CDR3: ASSIDARLAGGNNEQF

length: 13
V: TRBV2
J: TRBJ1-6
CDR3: ASSPGGLGGSPLH

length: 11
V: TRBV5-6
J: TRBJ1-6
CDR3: ASSVGGGSPLH

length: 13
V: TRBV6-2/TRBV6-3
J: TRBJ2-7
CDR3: ASSYEGVPPAEQY

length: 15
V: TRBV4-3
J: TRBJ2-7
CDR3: ASSQKRRLAGPYEQY

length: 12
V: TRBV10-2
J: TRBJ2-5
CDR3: ASSISGIGETQY

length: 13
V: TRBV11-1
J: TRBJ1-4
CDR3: ASSLTGTSNEKLF

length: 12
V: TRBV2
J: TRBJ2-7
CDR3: ASSDRTGGNEQY

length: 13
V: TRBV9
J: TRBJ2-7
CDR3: ASSPHMDRGVGQY

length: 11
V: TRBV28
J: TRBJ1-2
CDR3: ASTDRLNYGYT

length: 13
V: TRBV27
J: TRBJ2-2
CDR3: ASSLPGSGTGELF

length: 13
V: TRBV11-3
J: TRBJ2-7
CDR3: ASSPPGTGGHEQY

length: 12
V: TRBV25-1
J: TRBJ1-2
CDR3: ASSGFGANYGYT